One sample yielded the 19 T cell receptor beta chains listed below, sequenced in a study of Ad26.COV2.S vaccination and SARS-CoV-2 variants. Treatment reported: about 20 received Ad26.COV2.S at low or high dose, single or two shots; about five received placebo; per-sample allocation not given. Specimen acquisition occurred on day 63 following the initial vaccine or placebo injection. Libraries were prepared by immunoSEQ multiplex PCR; TCRdb keeps only in-frame clonotypes and omits some of them. The table records 300,000 to 350,000 clones, 85% of them present only once. This specimen consisted of peripheral blood, obtained in a trial of Ad26.COV2.S vaccine versus placebo. The source of these receptors is a person aged 18-60 years who received the Ad26.COV2.S COVID-19 vaccine or a placebo.

This chain links TRBV19 with TRBJ1-1, with 7 bases identical to TRBD1. The CDR3 loop spans 14 amino acids. Germline loops: CDR1 LNHDA, CDR2 SQIVND (reference sequence). V trimming: 8 bases; J trimming: 0 bases; junction bases outside the gene matches: 6. DNA for the CDR3: TGTGCCAGTCGTCCGGGACAGATGAACACTGAAGCTTTCTTT. It is translated as CASRPGQMNTEAFF.

The sample holds a few counts of this clone. The chain carries TRBV7-9 and TRBJ1-2, with TRBD1 matching over 7 bases. Unmatched junction bases numbered 20, after V lost 5 bases and J lost 5 bases. Germline CDR1 SEHNR, CDR2 FQNEAQ (reference sequence). CDR3 length: 18 residues. This CDR3 is CASSRFQTTGPGGYGYTF. The CDR3 DNA is TGTGCCAGCAGCCGTTTTCAAACGACAGGGCCAGGAGGTTATGGCTACACCTTC.

The chain employs TRBV5-1 and TRBJ1-2; D is perhaps TRBD1 (5 bases). Germline CDR1 and CDR2: SGHRS and YFSETQ. V dropped 4 bases and J dropped 9 bases, with 19 bases sitting between them. This CDR3 is built from 14 residues. The CDR3 here is CASSLATDSGSYTF. In DNA form, the CDR3 reads TGCGCCAGCAGCCTAGCGACAGACTCCGGGAGCTACACCTTC. The full variable domain, completed using reference TRBV5-1 and TRBJ1-2, is KAGVTQTPRYLIKTRGQQVTLSCSPISGHRSVSWYQQTPGQGLQFLFEYFSETQRNKGNFPGRFSGRQFSNSRSEMNVSTLELGDSALYLCASSLATDSGSYTFGSGTRLTVV.

V and J are TRBV7-8 and TRBJ2-3; unclear D gene. Trimming removed 5 bases at V and 6 bases at J, with 9 bases between. The germline V gene encodes CDR1 SGHVS and CDR2 FQNEAQ. This CDR3 has 12 residues. The CDR3, as DNA: TGTGCCAGCAGCCGAGTCGACGATACGCAGTATTTT. It is translated as CASSRVDDTQYF. The variable domain in full, with the rest retrieved from reference TRBV7-8 and TRBJ2-3, is GAGVSQSPRYKVAKRGQDVALRCDPISGHVSLFWYQQALGQGPEFLTYFQNEAQLDKSGLPSDRFFAERPEGSVSTLKIQRTQQEDSAVYLCASSRVDDTQYFGPGTRLTVL.

The rearrangement joins TRBV13 to TRBJ2-7; 7 nucleotides agree with TRBD1. Germline CDR1 and CDR2: PRHDT and FYEKMQ (reference sequence). Trimming took 1 base from V and 6 from J; bases not matched to a gene: 9. The CDR3 is made up of 15 amino acids. The CDR3 sequence: CASSLVRGGRREQYF. In DNA form, the CDR3 reads TGTGCCAGCAGCTTAGTTCGAGGGGGCCGGCGCGAGCAGTACTTC.

The chain links TRBV6-5 to TRBJ2-7; 11 positions agree with TRBD2. Germline-derived CDR1 and CDR2 are MNHEY and SVGAGI. J was trimmed by 3 bases and V by 6 bases; bases with no gene match: 7. The length of the CDR3 is 15 residues. CDR3 nucleotide sequence: TGTGCCAGCAGCTATAGCGGGGGGGCCGGCTACGAGCAGTACTTC. The encoded protein is CASSYSGGAGYEQYF.

The J gene is TRBJ2-1, the V gene TRBV28; TRBD1 agrees at 11 bases. J was trimmed by 5 bases and V by 5 bases; bases with no gene match: 5. CDR3 length equals 15 residues. Germline V CDR1 and CDR2: MDHEN, SYDVKM. CDR3 coding DNA: TGTGCCAGCAGTGAGGGACAGGGGGTTAACAATGAGCAGTTCTTC. Its translation is CASSEGQGVNNEQFF.

This clone has a single count. V gene TRBV7-2 combines with J gene TRBJ2-1; D remains ambiguous. This CDR3 contains 14 residues. Looked up from germline, CDR1 is SGHTA and CDR2 is FQGNSA. Trimming cost V 5 bases and J 8 bases, with 16 bases left between them. CDR3 region: CASSHNKGSYEQFF. The CDR3 nucleotides are TGTGCCAGCAGCCATAATAAGGGTAGCTATGAGCAGTTCTTC.

This chain links TRBV7-9 with TRBJ2-5; D is unclear. There are 13 residues in the CDR3. The germline V and J ends were trimmed by 6 bases and 7 bases, with 15 bases remaining between them. Germline loops: CDR1 SEHNR, CDR2 FQNEAQ (reference sequence). CDR3 loop: CASSPRVSGTQYF. CDR3 coding DNA: TGTGCCAGCAGTCCAAGGGTTTCGGGGACCCAGTACTTC.

The rearrangement joins TRBV30 to TRBJ2-7; D uncertain. Germline lookup yields CDR1 GTSNPN and CDR2 SVGIG (reference sequence). V gave up 0 bases and J gave up 6 bases, with 6 bases separating them. CDR3 length equals 11 residues. CDR3 amino acids: CAWSVRREQYF. The CDR3 DNA reads TGTGCCTGGAGTGTGCGCCGCGAGCAGTACTTC.

This rearrangement joins TRBV7-2 to TRBJ1-5, with D perhaps matching TRBD1 (5 bases). Germline CDR1 is SGHTA and CDR2 is FQGNSA. Trimming shortened V by 5 bases and J by 1 base, and 12 bases separated the two germline ends. The CDR3 is 15 residues long. The CDR3, as DNA: TGTGCCAGCAGCCAGCAGGGACTGAGCAATCAGCCCCAGCATTTT. This translates into CASSQQGLSNQPQHF.

This chain connects TRBV21-1 to TRBJ1-5. TRBV21-1 is a known pseudogene. The CDR3 covers 11 residues. CDR3 residues: CASSKWQPQHF. In nucleotides, the CDR3 is TGTGCCAGCAGCAAATGGCAGCCCCAGCATTTT.

This chain links TRBV10-3 with TRBJ1-5; TRBD1 matches 12 bases. V was pared by 1 base and J by 6 bases, with 4 bases of the junction left unmatched. This CDR3 has 16 residues. Germline CDR1 and CDR2: ENHRY and SYGVKD. CDR3 bases: TGTGCCATCAGTGAGTGGGGACAGGGGGCGGCTCAGCCCCAGCATTTT. It encodes CAISEWGQGAAQPQHF.

This clone has more than one count but fewer than ten. The rearrangement joins TRBV28 to TRBJ1-6; a weak D match, TRBD1 (5 bases). This CDR3 is 15 amino acids long. The germline V and J ends were trimmed by 3 bases and 4 bases, with 10 bases remaining between them. Per the germline V gene, CDR1 is MDHEN and CDR2 is SYDVKM. CDR3 DNA sequence: TGTGCCAGCAGTTTTGATGGGGCTTATAATTCACCCCTCCACTTT. Encoded protein: CASSFDGAYNSPLHF.

This clone was picked up one time. The chain joins TRBV6-5 to TRBJ2-7; TRBD1 matches 9 bases. After removal of 6 bases from V and 5 bases from J, the junction contained 5 bases not matched to a gene. The CDR3 contains 13 residues. Germline loops: CDR1 MNHEY, CDR2 SVGAGI. CDR3: CASRGTGFDEQYF. DNA for the CDR3: TGTGCCAGCAGGGGGACAGGGTTCGACGAGCAGTACTTC.

The chain couples TRBV5-6 to TRBJ2-1, with unresolved D. The germline V gene has CDR1 SGHDT and CDR2 YYEEEE. Trimming shortened V by 2 bases and J by 2 bases, and 8 bases separated the two germline ends. This CDR3 spans 14 amino acids. The CDR3 DNA is TGTGCCAGCAGCTTTGGGGTAACCTACAATGAGCAGTTCTTC. This gives the protein CASSFGVTYNEQFF.

This chain connects TRBV7-9 to TRBJ2-2, with no clear D. The CDR3 contains 13 residues. V lost 2 bases and J 6 bases, leaving 7 bases between the germline ends. From germline, CDR1 is SEHNR and CDR2 FQNEAQ (reference sequence). As DNA, the CDR3 is TGTGCCAGCAGCTTACAGGTGGCCGGGGAGCTGTTTTTT. Translated: CASSLQVAGELFF.

The genes are TRBV19 and TRBJ1-4; D is perhaps TRBD1 (6 bases). The CDR3 loop spans 18 amino acids. The germline V gene has CDR1 LNHDA and CDR2 SQIVND (reference sequence). Trimming shortened V by 6 bases and J by 7 bases, and 27 bases separated the two germline ends. Written as DNA, the CDR3 is TGTGCCAGTAGCCTCCTACAGGGAAGAGGGTCTTACGGTGAAAAACTGTTTTTT. It translates to CASSLLQGRGSYGEKLFF.

This chain connects TRBV4-1 to TRBJ2-7; weak D call: TRBD2 (6 bases). Trimming shortened V by 0 bases and J by 7 bases, and 28 bases separated the two germline ends. Germline V lookup: CDR1 MGHRA, CDR2 YSYEKL. The CDR3 extends over 19 amino acids. CDR3 sequence reads: CASSQEKIPGSTWGEEQYF. The CDR3 region has the DNA TGCGCCAGCAGCCAAGAGAAGATCCCGGGTTCCACCTGGGGGGAGGAGCAGTACTTC.